These 7 T cell receptor beta chains were all obtained from the same sample, sequenced in a study of cytomegalovirus exposure and HLA in healthy donors. Repertoires were generated with immunoSEQ multiplex PCR, while TCRdb's copy carries only in-frame clones and drops some. The sample contains a few hundred thousand clones, around 87% of which appear only once. The sample was PBMCs. The receptors come from a woman under 30 in good health and CMV-seronegative.

The J gene is TRBJ1-1, the V gene TRBV27, with D perhaps TRBD1 (5 bases). V was trimmed by 8 bases and J by 5 bases, leaving 27 bases between them. CDR1 is MNHEY and CDR2 is SMNVEV in the germline V gene (reference sequence). The CDR3 totals 17 residues. In DNA, the CDR3 is TGTGCCAGCCGCATTATAGGGGAAGGGCCTCGAGGAACTGAAGCTTTCTTT. It yields the protein CASRIIGEGPRGTEAFF.

This clone occurred once. CDR3 in DNA: TGCAGCGCAGTCACAGGGTCCCACTCTGGGGCCAACGTCCTGACTTTC. Amino acids: CSAVTGSHSGANVLTF. This chain uses TRBV29-1 with TRBJ2-6; D perhaps matches TRBD1 (6 bases). Germline CDR1 reads SQVTM; CDR2 reads ANQGSEA. There are 16 residues in the CDR3. The V gene lost 7 bases and the J gene lost 0 bases, with 16 bases spanning the gap.

This clone came up once. The rearrangement joins TRBV15 to TRBJ2-7; TRBD1 aligns across 9 bases. Germline CDR1 is LNHNV and CDR2 is YYDKDF (reference sequence). J was trimmed by 3 bases and V by 0 bases; bases with no gene match: 3. CDR3 length: 15 amino acids. In DNA, the CDR3 is TGTGCCACCAGCAGAGACGGACAGGGGATCTACGAGCAGTACTTC. It translates to CATSRDGQGIYEQYF.

This chain connects TRBV5-1 to TRBJ2-7; D might be TRBD1 (7 bases). The V and J ends lost 4 bases and 6 bases respectively, with 17 bases between them. This CDR3 is 14 amino acids long. The germline CDR1 and CDR2 sequences are SGHRS and YFSETQ. DNA for the CDR3: TGCGCCAGCAGCGTGACAGGGACTCCGGTCGAGCAGTACTTC. This translates into CASSVTGTPVEQYF.

The chain couples TRBV27 to TRBJ2-1, with 13 bases matching TRBD2. Germline assignment: CDR1 MNHEY and CDR2 SMNVEV (reference sequence). The CDR3 contains 18 residues. Trimming at V came to 3 bases and at J to 7 bases, leaving 12 bases not matched to a gene. CDR3 sequence: CASSFRIGLAGVLNEQFF. For the CDR3, the DNA is TGTGCCAGCAGTTTCCGTATTGGACTAGCGGGAGTTTTGAATGAGCAGTTCTTC.

The V and J genes are TRBV7-2 and TRBJ2-1; 12 nucleotides align to TRBD2. Germline V gene data show CDR1 as SGHTA and CDR2 as FQGNSA. CDR3 length: 17 residues. Germline trimming cut 2 bases from V and 7 bases from J; bases unmatched to any gene: 9. As DNA, the CDR3 is TGTGCCAGCAGCTTAACACCCTTCGGACTAGCGGGAAATGAGCAGTTCTTC. Protein product: CASSLTPFGLAGNEQFF.

The chain recombines TRBV9 with TRBJ1-1; possible D gene TRBD1, 5 bases. This CDR3 has 14 amino acids. Trimming shortened V by 1 base and J by 0 bases, and 7 bases separated the two germline ends. Germline CDR1 and CDR2: SGDLS and YYNGEE. DNA of the CDR3: TGTGCCAGCAGCGTACAGGGAATGAACACTGAAGCTTTCTTT. It encodes CASSVQGMNTEAFF.